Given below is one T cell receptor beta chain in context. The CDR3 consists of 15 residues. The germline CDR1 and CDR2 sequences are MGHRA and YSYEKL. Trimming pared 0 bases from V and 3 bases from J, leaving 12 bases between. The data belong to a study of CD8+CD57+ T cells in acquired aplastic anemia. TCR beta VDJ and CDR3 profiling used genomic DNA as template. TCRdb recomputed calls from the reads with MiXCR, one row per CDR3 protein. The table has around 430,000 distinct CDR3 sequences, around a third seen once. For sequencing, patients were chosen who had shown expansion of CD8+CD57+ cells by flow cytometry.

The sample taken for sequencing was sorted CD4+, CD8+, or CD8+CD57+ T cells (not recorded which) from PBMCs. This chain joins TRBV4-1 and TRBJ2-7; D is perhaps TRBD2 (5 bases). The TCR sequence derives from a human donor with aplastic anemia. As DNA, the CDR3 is TGCGCCAGCAGCCAAGAGAGTGAGGGTTTCTACGAGCAGTACTTC. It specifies CASSQESEGFYEQYF.